This T cell receptor beta chain came from a study of T-cell reconstitution after alpha-beta-depleted transplantation in children. The germline V gene has CDR1 MDHEN and CDR2 SYDVKM. The germline V and J ends were trimmed by 8 bases and 1 base, with 14 bases remaining between them. The CDR3 is 14 residues long. Preparation of the TCRbeta library involved a method that used unique molecular identifiers. TCRdb reprocessed the PCR reads via MiXCR and lists one record per CDR3 protein. The sample consists of some 600,000 distinct CDR3 sequences, approximately 13% of them appearing once. The TCR was taken from a male patient aged 10-17 years who had a stem cell transplant for acute myeloid leukemia, so the T cells may come from the graft donor. Sequencing was performed on PBMCs, mostly from graft donor cells, taken 360 days after TCRalphabeta/CD19-depleted stem cell transplant. The chain links TRBV28 to TRBJ2-5; D is possibly TRBD2 (6 bases). The CDR3 DNA reads TGTGCCAGCGCTAGGGCGGGGCCCCAAGAGACCCAGTACTTC. It codes for CASARAGPQETQYF.